This is a list of T cell receptor beta chains from one sample in a study of T cells expressing NK-cell markers. TCRdb reprocessed the 5' RACE reads and reports one entry per CDR3 protein, with no DNA. The ten top clones account for approximately 11%, within a sample of about 370,000 distinct CDR3 sequences. The sample taken for sequencing was blood T cells: a sorted CD56 or NKG2C T cell subset, CD4+ or CD8+ T cells, or bulk PBMC T cells (not recorded which). These receptors were taken from a woman between 45 and 65 years old in good health. Both conserved end residues are part of each CDR3. Each record gives: CDR3 protein, J gene, V gene, CDR3 length.

CSAHSTGVWNEQFF TRBJ2-1 TRBV20-1 14
CASSLVAGGSGEQFF TRBJ2-1 TRBV7-9 15
CATSDGRSEQYF TRBJ2-7 TRBV24-1 12
CASSQDPREDGADTQYF TRBJ2-3 TRBV3-1 17
CASSLGWLLAGADTQYF TRBJ2-3 TRBV5-5 17
CASSPTGAHSYNEQFF TRBJ2-1 TRBV27 16
CASGLISGIPQETQYF TRBJ2-5 TRBV12-5 16
CSVGYGSGANVLTF TRBJ2-6 TRBV29-1 14
CASSPTTSGHYNEQFF TRBJ2-1 TRBV5-1 16
CASSLGGRGQAQYF TRBJ2-5 TRBV27 14
CASSDQGGYGYTF TRBJ1-2 TRBV14 13
CASTSVWNTGELFF TRBJ2-2 TRBV2 14
CAIPKLESNEQFF TRBJ2-1 TRBV15 13
CASSLQGAQPQHF TRBJ1-5 TRBV12-3/TRBV12-4 13
CSALPRHRDYGYTF TRBJ1-2 TRBV20-1 14
CASTPQGNRNTEAFF TRBJ1-1 TRBV14 15
CASSLYEGRQFF TRBJ2-1 TRBV27 12
CASSSRAIRGYGYTF TRBJ1-2 TRBV5-5 15
CASNQGFNANTGELFF TRBJ2-2 TRBV12-3/TRBV12-4 16
CASSQGQGPSWEQFF TRBJ2-1 TRBV5-1 15
CASSYTGKDSPLHF TRBJ1-6 TRBV6-5 14
CASSMGNSYNEQFF TRBJ2-1 TRBV19 14
CASSQEEGRSPLHF TRBJ1-6 TRBV4-1 14
CASKRYSPYEQYF TRBJ2-7 TRBV28 13
CAWIGRSYGELFF TRBJ2-2 TRBV30 13
CASSQDSADTQYF TRBJ2-3 TRBV3-1 13
CASSLVFRGSPNQETQYF TRBJ2-5 TRBV28 18
CSARGLPAGELFF TRBJ2-2 TRBV20-1 13
CASSALSRGYTF TRBJ1-2 TRBV25-1 12
CAISESYSSYNEQFF TRBJ2-1 TRBV10-3 15
CATSDFKGGVNYNEQFF TRBJ2-1 TRBV24-1 17
CASSGPGAEGYNEQFF TRBJ2-1 TRBV25-1 16
CASSDVQGHTGELFF TRBJ2-2 TRBV5-1 15
CATSRDATRGIGTSAKYEQYF TRBJ2-7 TRBV15 21
CASQGVNQPQHF TRBJ1-5 TRBV11-2 12
CASSQAGAYPYEQYF TRBJ2-7 TRBV3-1 15
CATSDFPQASTDTQYF TRBJ2-3 TRBV24-1 16
CASSLVADNSPLHF TRBJ1-6 TRBV5-4 14
CASSVTGLPKVTQYF TRBJ2-5 TRBV5-1 15
CASTGLDMNTGELFF TRBJ2-2 TRBV5-1 15
CSVEWTKQETQYF TRBJ2-5 TRBV29-1 13
CASSHYNEKLFF TRBJ1-4 TRBV5-1 12
CASRGQGLGTDTQYF TRBJ2-3 TRBV12-3/TRBV12-4 15
CASSSSWGQTNTEAFF TRBJ1-1 TRBV7-9 16
CASSSRQAQGGGYTF TRBJ1-2 TRBV5-1 15
CSARGTGLAETQYF TRBJ2-5 TRBV20-1 14
CASSYPSGRASYNEQFF TRBJ2-1 TRBV6-2/TRBV6-3 17
CATSDPGVSEQFF TRBJ2-1 TRBV24-1 13